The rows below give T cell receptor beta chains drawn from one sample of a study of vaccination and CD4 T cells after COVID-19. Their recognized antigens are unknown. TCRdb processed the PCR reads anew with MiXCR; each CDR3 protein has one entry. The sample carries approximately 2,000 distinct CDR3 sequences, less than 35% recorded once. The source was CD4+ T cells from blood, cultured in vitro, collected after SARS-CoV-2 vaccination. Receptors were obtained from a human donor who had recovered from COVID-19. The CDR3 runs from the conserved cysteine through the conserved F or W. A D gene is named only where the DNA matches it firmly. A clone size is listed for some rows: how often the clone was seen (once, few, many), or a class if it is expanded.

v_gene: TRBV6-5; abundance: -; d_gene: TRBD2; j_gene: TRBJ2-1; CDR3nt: TGTGCCAGCAGTTACTCCACGGGGGGTGGGTATGAGCAGTTCTTC; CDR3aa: CASSYSTGGGYEQFF
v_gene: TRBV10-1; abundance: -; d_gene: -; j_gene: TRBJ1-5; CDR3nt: TGCGCCAGCAGTGATTTCGGGGATCAGCCCCAGCATTTT; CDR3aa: CASSDFGDQPQHF
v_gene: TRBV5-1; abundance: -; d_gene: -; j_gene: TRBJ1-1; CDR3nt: TGCGCCAGCAGCGACTCCGGGTCGAACACTGAAGCTTTCTTT; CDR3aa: CASSDSGSNTEAFF
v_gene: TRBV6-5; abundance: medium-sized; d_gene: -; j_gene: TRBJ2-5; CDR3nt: TGTGCCAGCAGTTACACAGACGCCCCTCAAGAGACCCAGTACTTC; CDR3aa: CASSYTDAPQETQYF
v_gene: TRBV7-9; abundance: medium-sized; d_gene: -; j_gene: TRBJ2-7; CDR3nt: TGTGCCAGCAGCTTAGGTGAGCGCTACGAGCAGTACTTC; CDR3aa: CASSLGERYEQYF
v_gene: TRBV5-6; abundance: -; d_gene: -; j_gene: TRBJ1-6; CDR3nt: TGTGCCAGCAGCTCACCAATGAGTTCACCCCTCCACTTT; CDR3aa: CASSSPMSSPLHF
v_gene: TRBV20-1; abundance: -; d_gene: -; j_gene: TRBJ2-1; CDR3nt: TGCAGTGCGAACAGGCCCCACAATGAGCAGTTCTTC; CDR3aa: CSANRPHNEQFF
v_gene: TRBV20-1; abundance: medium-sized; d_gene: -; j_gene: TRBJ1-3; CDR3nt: TGCAGTGCTAGAGAGTATGGAAACACCATATATTTT; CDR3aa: CSAREYGNTIYF
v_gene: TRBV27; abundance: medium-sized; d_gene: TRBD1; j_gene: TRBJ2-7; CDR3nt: TGTGCCAGCAGTCCCGGACGGACAGGGAGGTCCGAGCAGTACTTC; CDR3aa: CASSPGRTGRSEQYF
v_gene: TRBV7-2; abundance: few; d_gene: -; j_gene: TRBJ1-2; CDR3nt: TGTGCCAGCAGCTTACAGCGGGTGTCCGCCTTTGGGGGCTACACCTTC; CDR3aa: CASSLQRVSAFGGYTF
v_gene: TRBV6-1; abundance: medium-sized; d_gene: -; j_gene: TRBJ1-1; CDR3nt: TGTGCCAGCAGTCACAGGGTGGACACTGAAGCTTTCTTT; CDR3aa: CASSHRVDTEAFF
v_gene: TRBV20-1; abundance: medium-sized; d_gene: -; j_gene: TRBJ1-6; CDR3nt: TGCAGTGCTAGTGGACAGTATAGGAATTCACCCCTCCACTTT; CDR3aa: CSASGQYRNSPLHF
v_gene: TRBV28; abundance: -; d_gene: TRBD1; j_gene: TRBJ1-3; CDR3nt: TGTGCCAGCAGTTCCACAGGGGGCTCTGGAAACACCATATATTTT; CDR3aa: CASSSTGGSGNTIYF
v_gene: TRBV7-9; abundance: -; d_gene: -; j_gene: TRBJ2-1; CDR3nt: TGTGCCAGCAGCTTCTCCAGGCACTCCTACAATGAGCAGTTCTTC; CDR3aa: CASSFSRHSYNEQFF
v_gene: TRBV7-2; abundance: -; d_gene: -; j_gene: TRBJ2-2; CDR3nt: TGTGCCGGCAGCAGGCGGCCTGGACAGTTTCTGAACACCGGGGAGCTGTTTTTT; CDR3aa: CAGSRRPGQFLNTGELFF
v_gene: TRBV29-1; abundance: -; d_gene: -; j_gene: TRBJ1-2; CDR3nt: TGCAGCGCCCAACTTTTTATGAGCGCCTATGGCTACACCTTC; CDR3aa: CSAQLFMSAYGYTF
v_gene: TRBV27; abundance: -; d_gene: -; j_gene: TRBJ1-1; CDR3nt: TGTGCCAGCAAGAGGGGTAGGGAGAACACTGAAGCTTTCTTT; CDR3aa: CASKRGRENTEAFF
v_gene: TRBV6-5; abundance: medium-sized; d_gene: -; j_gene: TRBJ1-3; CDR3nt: TGTGCCAGCAGTTCGGGTGGAAACACCATATATTTT; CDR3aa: CASSSGGNTIYF
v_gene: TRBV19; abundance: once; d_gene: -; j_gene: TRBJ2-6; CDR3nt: TGTGCCAGTAGTACCGCTAAAGCTGGGGCCAACGTCCTGACTTTC; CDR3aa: CASSTAKAGANVLTF
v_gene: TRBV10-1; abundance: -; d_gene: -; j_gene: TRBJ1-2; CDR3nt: TGCGCCAGCAGTGAGTCGGGATTGGGCTACACCTTC; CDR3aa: CASSESGLGYTF
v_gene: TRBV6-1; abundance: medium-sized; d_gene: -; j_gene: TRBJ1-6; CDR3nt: TGTGCCAGCAGTGGAGGTCAAGGTACATATTCACCCCTCCACTTT; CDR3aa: CASSGGQGTYSPLHF
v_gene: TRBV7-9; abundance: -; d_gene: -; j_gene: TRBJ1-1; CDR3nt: TGTGCCAGCAGCTTAAGGGTCACGGGGACTGAAGCTTTCTTT; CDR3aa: CASSLRVTGTEAFF
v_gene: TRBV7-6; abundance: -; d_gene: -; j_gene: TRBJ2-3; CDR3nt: TGTGCCAGCAGCCTAGGTCGATTGATAAAGGCAGATACGCAGTATTTT; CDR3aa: CASSLGRLIKADTQYF
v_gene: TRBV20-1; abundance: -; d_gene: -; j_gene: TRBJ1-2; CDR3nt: TGCAGTGCTACGCCGGGACCTAACTATGGCTACACCTTC; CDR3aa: CSATPGPNYGYTF
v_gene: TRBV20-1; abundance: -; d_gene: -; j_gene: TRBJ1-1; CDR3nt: TGCAGTGCTCTACCGGGCTTTTTGAACACTGAAGCTTTCTTT; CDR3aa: CSALPGFLNTEAFF
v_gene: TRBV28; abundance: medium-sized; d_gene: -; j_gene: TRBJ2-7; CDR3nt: TGTGCCAGCAGTATCAGACCGATTTCCGCCTACGAGCAGTACTTC; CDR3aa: CASSIRPISAYEQYF
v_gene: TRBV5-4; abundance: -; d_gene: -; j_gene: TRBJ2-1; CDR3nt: TGTGCCACCTGGGGAGCGTACAATGAGCAGTTCTTC; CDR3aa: CATWGAYNEQFF
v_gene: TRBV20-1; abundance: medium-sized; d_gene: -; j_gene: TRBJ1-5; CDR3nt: TGCAGTGCTAGAACATCCGGGGCCGCCCAGCATTTT; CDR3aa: CSARTSGAAQHF
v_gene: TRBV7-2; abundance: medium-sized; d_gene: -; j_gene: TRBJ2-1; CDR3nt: TGTGCCAGCAGTATCCAGGCAGGGGGGTCCTACAATGAGCAGTTCTTC; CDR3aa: CASSIQAGGSYNEQFF
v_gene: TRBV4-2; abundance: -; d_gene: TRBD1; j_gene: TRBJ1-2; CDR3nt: TGTGCCAGCAGCCAAGGGGGAGACAGGGGGAGCTACACCTTC; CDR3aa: CASSQGGDRGSYTF
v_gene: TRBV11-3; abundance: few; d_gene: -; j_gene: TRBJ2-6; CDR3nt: TGTGCCAGCAGCCCGGCTGGGGCCAACGTCCTGACTTTC; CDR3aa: CASSPAGANVLTF
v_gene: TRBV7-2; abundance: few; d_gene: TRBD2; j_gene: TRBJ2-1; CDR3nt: TGTGCCAGCAGCTTAACCAGGGCTAGCGGGGGCCCCTACAATGAGCAGTTCTTC; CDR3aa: CASSLTRASGGPYNEQFF
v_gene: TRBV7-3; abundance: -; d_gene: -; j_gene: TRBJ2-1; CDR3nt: TGTGCCAGCAGCTTAATTTGGGTTGGGGCAAATGAGCAGTTCTTC; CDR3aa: CASSLIWVGANEQFF
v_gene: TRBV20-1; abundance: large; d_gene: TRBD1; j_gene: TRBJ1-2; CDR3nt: TGCAGTGCAACTCCCTACAGGGGCGCTAACTATGGCTACACCTTC; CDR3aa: CSATPYRGANYGYTF
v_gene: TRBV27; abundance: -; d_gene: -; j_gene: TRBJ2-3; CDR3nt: TGTGCCAGCAGTTTGTCGGGGTTGGGGAATACGCAGTATTTT; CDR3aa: CASSLSGLGNTQYF
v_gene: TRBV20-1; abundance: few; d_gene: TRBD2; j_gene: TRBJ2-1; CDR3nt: TGCAGTGCTAGAGCGGGAGGAGCGGGGGTCGGCAATGAGCAGTTCTTC; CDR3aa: CSARAGGAGVGNEQFF
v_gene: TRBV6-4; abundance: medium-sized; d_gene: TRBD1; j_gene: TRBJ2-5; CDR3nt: TGTGCCAGCGCTAGGGGGGGACAGGGCCTACAAGAGACCCAGTACTTC; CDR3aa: CASARGGQGLQETQYF
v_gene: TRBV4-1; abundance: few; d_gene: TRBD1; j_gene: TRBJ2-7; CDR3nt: TGCGCCAGCAGCCAAGCAGGGGGCTACTACGAGCAGTACTTC; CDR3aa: CASSQAGGYYEQYF
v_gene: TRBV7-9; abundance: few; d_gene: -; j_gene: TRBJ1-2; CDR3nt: TGTGCCAGCAGCTTAAACCTGGGGGTCAACTATGGCTACACCTTC; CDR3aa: CASSLNLGVNYGYTF